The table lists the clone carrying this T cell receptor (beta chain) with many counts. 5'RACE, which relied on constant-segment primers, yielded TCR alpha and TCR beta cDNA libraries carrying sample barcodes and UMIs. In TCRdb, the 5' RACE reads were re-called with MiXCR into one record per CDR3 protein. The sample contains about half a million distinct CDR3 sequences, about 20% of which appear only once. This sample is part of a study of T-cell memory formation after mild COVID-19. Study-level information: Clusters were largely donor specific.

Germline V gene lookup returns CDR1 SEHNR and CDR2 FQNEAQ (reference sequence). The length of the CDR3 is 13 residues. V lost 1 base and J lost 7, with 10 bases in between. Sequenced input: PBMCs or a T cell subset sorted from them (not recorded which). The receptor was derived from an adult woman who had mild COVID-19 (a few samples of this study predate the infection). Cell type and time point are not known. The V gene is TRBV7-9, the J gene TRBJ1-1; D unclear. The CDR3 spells CASSLGLGREAFF. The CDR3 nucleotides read TGTGCCAGCAGCTTAGGTTTGGGCCGTGAAGCTTTCTTT.